This T cell receptor (beta chain) was sequenced for a study of blood T cell repertoires in COVID-19. As for the study in general: Donors in the United States, Italy and Spain gave samples during acute or convalescent COVID-19. From T cells, B-cell-depleted T cells, or PBMCs came the material, which was cDNA or gDNA.

Only in-frame clones appear in the TCRdb table, and some are missing; sequencing was by immunoSEQ multiplex PCR. The sample lists some 50,000 clones, approximately 87% occurring once. This clone was seen only a few times. CDR1 and CDR2 (germline): MNHEY, SMNVEV (reference sequence). The J segment lost 5 bases and the V segment lost 1 base, leaving 3 bases of the junction unmatched. CDR3 length: 15 residues. The specimen sequenced was peripheral blood. This sequence was found in a human donor in a cohort sampled during active COVID-19. The gene calls are TRBV27 and TRBJ2-7; 12 positions agree with TRBD2. CDR3 protein: CASSLWASGRDEQYF. For the CDR3, the DNA is TGTGCCAGCAGTTTATGGGCTAGCGGGAGGGACGAGCAGTACTTC.